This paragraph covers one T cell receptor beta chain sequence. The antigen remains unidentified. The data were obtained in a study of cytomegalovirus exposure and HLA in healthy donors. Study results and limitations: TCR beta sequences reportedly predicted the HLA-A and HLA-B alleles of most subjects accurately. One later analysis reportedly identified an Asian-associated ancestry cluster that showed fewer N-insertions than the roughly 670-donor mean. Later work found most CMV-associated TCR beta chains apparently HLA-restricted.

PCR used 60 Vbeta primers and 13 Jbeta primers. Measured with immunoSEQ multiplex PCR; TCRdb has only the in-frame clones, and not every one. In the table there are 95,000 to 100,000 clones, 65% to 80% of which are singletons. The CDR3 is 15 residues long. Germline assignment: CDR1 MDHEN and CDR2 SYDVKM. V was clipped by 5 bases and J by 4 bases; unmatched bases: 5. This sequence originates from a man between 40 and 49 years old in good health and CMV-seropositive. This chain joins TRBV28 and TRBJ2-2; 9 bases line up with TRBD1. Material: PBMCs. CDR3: CASSPGQGLTGELFF. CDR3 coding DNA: TGTGCCAGCAGTCCGGGACAGGGACTCACCGGGGAGCTGTTTTTT. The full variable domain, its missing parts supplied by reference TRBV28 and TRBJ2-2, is DVKVTQSSRYLVKRTGEKVFLECVQDMDHENMFWYRQDPGLGLRLIYFSYDVKMKEKGDIPEGYSVSREKKERFSLILESASTNQTSMYLCASSPGQGLTGELFFGEGSRLTVL.